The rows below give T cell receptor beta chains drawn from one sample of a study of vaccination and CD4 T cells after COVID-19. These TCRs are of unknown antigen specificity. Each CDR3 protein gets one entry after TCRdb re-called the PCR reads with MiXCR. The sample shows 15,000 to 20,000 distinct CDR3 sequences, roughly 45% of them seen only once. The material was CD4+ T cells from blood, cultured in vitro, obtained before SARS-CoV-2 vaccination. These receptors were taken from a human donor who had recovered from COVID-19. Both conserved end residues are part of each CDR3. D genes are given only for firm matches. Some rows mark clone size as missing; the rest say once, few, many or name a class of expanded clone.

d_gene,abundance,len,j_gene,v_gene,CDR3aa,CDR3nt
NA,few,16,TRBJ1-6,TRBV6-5,CASSYYGGGRNSPLHF,TGTGCCAGCAGTTACTACGGGGGAGGTCGTAATTCACCCCTCCACTTT
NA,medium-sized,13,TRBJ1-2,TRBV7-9,CASSFGSRDGYTF,TGTGCCAGCAGCTTCGGGAGCAGGGATGGCTACACCTTC
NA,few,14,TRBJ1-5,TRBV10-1,CASTKSSSNQPQHF,TGCGCCAGCACTAAGTCGTCTAGCAATCAGCCCCAGCATTTT
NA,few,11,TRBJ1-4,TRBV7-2,CASTGGEKLFF,TGTGCCAGCACGGGGGGGGAAAAACTGTTTTTT
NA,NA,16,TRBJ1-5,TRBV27,CASSSTGTVFNQPQHF,TGTGCCAGCAGTTCCACCGGGACGGTATTCAATCAGCCCCAGCATTTT
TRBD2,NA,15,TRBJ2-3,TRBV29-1,CSALLAGGNTDTQYF,TGCAGCGCCCTACTAGCGGGGGGCAACACAGATACGCAGTATTTT
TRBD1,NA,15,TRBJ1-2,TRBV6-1,CASSEGSETGYGYTF,TGTGCCAGCAGTGAAGGTTCCGAGACAGGGTATGGCTACACCTTC
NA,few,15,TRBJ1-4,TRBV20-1,CSASKTGPTNEKLFF,TGCAGTGCGTCCAAAACCGGACCCACTAATGAAAAACTGTTTTTT
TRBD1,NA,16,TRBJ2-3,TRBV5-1,CASSPYRDRVTDTQYF,TGCGCCAGCAGCCCTTACCGGGACAGGGTTACAGATACGCAGTATTTT
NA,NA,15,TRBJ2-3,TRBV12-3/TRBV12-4,CASSLTGVVTDTQYF,TGTGCCAGCAGTTTAACAGGAGTGGTGACAGATACGCAGTATTTT
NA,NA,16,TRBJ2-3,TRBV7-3,CASSLWGRGGTDTQYF,TGTGCCAGCAGCTTATGGGGGAGAGGGGGCACAGATACGCAGTATTTT
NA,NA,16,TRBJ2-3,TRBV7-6,CASSLIPTSNTDTQYF,TGTGCCAGCAGCTTAATTCCCACGAGTAACACAGATACGCAGTATTTT
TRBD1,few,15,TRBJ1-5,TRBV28,CASSTQDRDHQPQHF,TGTGCCAGCAGTACCCAGGACAGGGATCATCAGCCCCAGCATTTT
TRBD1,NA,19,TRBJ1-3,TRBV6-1,CASSERQGALNSSGNTIYF,TGTGCCAGCAGTGAAAGACAGGGGGCCTTAAACAGCTCTGGAAACACCATATATTTT
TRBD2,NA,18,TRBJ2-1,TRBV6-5,CASSYGTSGSLSYNEQFF,TGTGCCAGCAGTTACGGGACTAGCGGGAGTTTATCCTACAATGAGCAGTTCTTC
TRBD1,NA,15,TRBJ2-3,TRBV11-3,CASEGNRQGSDTQYF,TGTGCCAGCGAGGGGAATCGACAGGGGTCAGATACGCAGTATTTT
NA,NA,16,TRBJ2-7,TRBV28,CASSSPRGESSYEQYF,TGTGCCAGCAGTTCCCCCAGGGGGGAAAGCTCCTACGAGCAGTACTTC
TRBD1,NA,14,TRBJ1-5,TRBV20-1,CSANGGGINQPQHF,TGCAGTGCTAATGGAGGGGGCATCAATCAGCCCCAGCATTTT
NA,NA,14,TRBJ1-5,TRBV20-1,CSARDGRVHQPQHF,TGCAGTGCTAGAGATGGCAGGGTTCATCAGCCCCAGCATTTT
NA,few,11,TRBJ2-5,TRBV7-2,CASSSSETQYF,TGTGCCAGCAGCTCAAGCGAGACCCAGTACTTC
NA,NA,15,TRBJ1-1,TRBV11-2,CASSRRLGANTEAFF,TGTGCCAGCAGCCGAAGACTGGGCGCGAACACTGAAGCTTTCTTT
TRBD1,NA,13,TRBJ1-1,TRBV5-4,CASSAGDRPEAFF,TGTGCCAGCAGCGCCGGGGACAGGCCGGAAGCTTTCTTT
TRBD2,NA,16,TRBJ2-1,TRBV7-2,CASSHRGGGVLNEQFF,TGTGCCAGCAGCCACAGGGGCGGGGGGGTTCTTAATGAGCAGTTCTTC
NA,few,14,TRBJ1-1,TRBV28,CASSLVQVNTEAFF,TGTGCCAGCAGTTTAGTACAGGTCAACACTGAAGCTTTCTTT
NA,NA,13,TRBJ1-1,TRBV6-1,CASLDRPNTEAFF,TGTGCCAGCTTGGACAGACCGAACACTGAAGCTTTCTTT
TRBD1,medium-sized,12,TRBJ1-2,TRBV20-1,CSADQGARGYTF,TGCAGTGCGGATCAGGGGGCACGGGGCTACACCTTC
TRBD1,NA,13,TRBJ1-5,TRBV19,CATRTGGNQPQHF,TGTGCCACTAGAACAGGGGGAAATCAGCCCCAGCATTTT
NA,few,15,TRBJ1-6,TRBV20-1,CSAREGGWDNSPLHF,TGCAGTGCTAGAGAGGGAGGATGGGATAATTCACCCCTCCACTTT
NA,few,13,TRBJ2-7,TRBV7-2,CASSLFGTYEQYF,TGTGCCAGCAGCTTATTCGGGACCTACGAGCAGTACTTC